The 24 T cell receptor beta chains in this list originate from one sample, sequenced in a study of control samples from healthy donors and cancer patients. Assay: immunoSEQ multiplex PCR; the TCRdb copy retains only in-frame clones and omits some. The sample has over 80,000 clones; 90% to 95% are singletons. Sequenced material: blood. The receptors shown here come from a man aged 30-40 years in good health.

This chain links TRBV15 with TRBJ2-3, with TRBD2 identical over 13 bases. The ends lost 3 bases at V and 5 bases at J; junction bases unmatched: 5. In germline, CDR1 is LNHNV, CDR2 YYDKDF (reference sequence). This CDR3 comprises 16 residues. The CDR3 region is CATSSELAGGVDTQYF. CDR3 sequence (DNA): TGTGCCACCAGCAGTGAACTAGCGGGGGGGGTAGATACGCAGTATTTT.

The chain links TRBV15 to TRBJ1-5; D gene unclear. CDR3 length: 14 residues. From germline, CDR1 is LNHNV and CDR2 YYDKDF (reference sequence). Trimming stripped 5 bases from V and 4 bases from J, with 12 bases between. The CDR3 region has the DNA TGTGCCACCAGCTCGGGCCTACCAAATCAGCCCCAGCATTTT. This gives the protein CATSSGLPNQPQHF.

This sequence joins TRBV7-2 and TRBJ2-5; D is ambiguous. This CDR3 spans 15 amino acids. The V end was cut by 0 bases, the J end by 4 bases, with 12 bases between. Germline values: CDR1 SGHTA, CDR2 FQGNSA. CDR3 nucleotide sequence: TGTGCCAGCAGCTTAGCGGTCCGGGTTGGAGAGACCCAGTACTTC. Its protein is CASSLAVRVGETQYF. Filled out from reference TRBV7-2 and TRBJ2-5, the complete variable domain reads GAGVSQSPSNKVTEKGKDVELRCDPISGHTALYWYRQSLGQGLEFLIYFQGNSAPDKSGLPSDRFSAERTGGSVSTLTIQRTQQEDSAVYLCASSLAVRVGETQYFGPGTRLLVL.

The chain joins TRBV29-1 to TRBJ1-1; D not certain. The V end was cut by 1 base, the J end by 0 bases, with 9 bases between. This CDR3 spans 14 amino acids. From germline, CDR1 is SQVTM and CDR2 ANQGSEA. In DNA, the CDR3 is TGCAGCGTTGAAGGAATTGCAGTGAACACTGAAGCTTTCTTT. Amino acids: CSVEGIAVNTEAFF.

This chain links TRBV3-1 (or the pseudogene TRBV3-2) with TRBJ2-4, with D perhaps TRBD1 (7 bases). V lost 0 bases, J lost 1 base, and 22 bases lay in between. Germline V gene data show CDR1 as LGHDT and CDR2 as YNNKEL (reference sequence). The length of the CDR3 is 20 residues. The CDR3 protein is CASSQDGPAGGRVAKNIQYF. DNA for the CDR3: TGTGCCAGCAGCCAAGATGGTCCCGCAGGGGGGAGAGTGGCCAAAAACATTCAGTACTTC.

The CDR3 DNA sequence: TGTGCCAGCAGCTCTGGACCGAATGAAGCTTTCTTT. Translation gives CASSSGPNEAFF. The chain is built from TRBV7-3 and TRBJ1-1; D is unresolved. CDR1 is SGHTA, CDR2 FQGTGA, per germline. The CDR3 runs to 12 residues. V was cut by 4 bases and J by 7 bases, with 10 bases left in between.

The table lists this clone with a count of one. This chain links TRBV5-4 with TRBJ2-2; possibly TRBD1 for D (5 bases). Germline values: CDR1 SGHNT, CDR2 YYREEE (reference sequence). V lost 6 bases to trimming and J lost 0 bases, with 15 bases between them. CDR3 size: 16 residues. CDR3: CASTPAGNPNTGELFF. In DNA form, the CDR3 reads TGTGCCAGCACCCCGGCAGGGAATCCGAACACCGGGGAGCTGTTTTTT.

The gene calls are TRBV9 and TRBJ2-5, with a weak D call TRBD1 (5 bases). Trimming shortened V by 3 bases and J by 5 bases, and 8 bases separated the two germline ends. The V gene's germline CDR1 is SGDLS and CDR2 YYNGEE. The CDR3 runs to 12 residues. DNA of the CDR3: TGTGCCAGCAGCGGAGCAGGGGAGACCCAGTACTTC. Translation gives CASSGAGETQYF.

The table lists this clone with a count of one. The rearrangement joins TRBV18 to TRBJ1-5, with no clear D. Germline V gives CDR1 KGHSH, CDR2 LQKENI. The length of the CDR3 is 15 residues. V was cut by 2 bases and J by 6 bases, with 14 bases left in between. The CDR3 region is CASSPTRGWGQPQHF. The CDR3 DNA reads TGTGCCAGCTCACCAACCCGGGGTTGGGGTCAGCCCCAGCATTTT. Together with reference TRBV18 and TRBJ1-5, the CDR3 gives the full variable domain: NAGVMQNPRHLVRRRGQEARLRCSPMKGHSHVYWYRQLPEEGLKFMVYLQKENIIDESGMPKERFSAEFPKEGPSILRIQQVVRGDSAAYFCASSPTRGWGQPQHFGDGTRLSIL.

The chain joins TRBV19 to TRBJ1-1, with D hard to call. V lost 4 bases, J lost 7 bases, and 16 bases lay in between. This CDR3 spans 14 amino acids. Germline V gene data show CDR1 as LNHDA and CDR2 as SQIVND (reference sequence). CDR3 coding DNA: TGTGCCAGTAGTAGGGGTCAGTTAGGCAGTGAAGCTTTCTTT. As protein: CASSRGQLGSEAFF.

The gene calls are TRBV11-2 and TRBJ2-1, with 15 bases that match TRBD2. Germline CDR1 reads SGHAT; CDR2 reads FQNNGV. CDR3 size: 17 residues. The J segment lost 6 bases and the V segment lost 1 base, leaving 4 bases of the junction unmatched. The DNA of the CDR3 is TGTGCCAGCAGCTTAGTCGGACTAGCGGGAGGGGGCAATGAGCAGTTCTTC. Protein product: CASSLVGLAGGGNEQFF.

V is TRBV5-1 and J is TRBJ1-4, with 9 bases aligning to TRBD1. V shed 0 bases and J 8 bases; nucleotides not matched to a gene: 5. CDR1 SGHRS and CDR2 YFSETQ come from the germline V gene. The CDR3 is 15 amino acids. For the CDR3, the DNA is TGCGCCAGCAGCTTGGGGGGACAGGGACGCGAAAAACTGTTTTTT. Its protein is CASSLGGQGREKLFF.

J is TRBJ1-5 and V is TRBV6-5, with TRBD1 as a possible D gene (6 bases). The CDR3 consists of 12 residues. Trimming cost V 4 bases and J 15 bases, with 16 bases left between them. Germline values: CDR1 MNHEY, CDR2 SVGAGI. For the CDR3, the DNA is TGTGCCAGCAGTTCCCGCCGACAGGTCTGGCATTTT. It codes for CASSSRRQVWHF.

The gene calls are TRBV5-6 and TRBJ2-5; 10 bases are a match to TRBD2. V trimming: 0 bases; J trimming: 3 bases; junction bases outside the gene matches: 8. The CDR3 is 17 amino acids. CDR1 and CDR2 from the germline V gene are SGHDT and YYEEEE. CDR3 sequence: CASSLVPTSGAKETQYF. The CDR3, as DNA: TGTGCCAGCAGCTTGGTTCCCACTAGCGGGGCCAAAGAGACCCAGTACTTC.

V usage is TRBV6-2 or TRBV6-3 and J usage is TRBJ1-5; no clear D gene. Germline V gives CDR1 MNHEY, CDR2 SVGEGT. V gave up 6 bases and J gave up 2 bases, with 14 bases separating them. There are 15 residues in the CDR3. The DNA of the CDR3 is TGTGCCAGCAGCCCAATCACGGGCGGCAATCAGCCCCAGCATTTT. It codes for CASSPITGGNQPQHF.

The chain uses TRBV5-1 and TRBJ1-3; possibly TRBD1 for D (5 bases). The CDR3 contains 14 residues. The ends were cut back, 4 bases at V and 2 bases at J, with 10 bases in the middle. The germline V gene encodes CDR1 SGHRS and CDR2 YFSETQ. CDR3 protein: CASSPGTTGNTIYF. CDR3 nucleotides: TGCGCCAGCAGCCCTGGGACGACTGGAAACACCATATATTTT.

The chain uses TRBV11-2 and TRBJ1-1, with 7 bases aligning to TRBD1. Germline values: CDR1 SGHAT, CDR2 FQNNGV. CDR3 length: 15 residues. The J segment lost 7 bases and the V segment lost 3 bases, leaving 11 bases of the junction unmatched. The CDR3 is CASSLGTVTTFEAFF. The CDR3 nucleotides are TGTGCCAGCAGCTTGGGGACAGTTACTACGTTTGAAGCTTTCTTT.

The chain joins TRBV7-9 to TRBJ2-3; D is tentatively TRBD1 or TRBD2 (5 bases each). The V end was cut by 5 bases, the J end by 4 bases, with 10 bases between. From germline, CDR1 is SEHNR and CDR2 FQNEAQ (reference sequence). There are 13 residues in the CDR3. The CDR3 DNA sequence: TGTGCCAGCAGCCCCCGGGGCCCAGATACGCAGTATTTT. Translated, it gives CASSPRGPDTQYF.

DNA of the CDR3: TGTGCCAGCAGTGCCGACGGACGTAAGAATACCTACGAGCAGTACTTC. It translates to CASSADGRKNTYEQYF. This chain joins TRBV27 and TRBJ2-7; D is undetermined. The V and J ends lost 5 bases and 2 bases respectively, with 19 bases between them. The germline gives CDR1 MNHEY, CDR2 SMNVEV (reference sequence). This CDR3 has 16 amino acids.

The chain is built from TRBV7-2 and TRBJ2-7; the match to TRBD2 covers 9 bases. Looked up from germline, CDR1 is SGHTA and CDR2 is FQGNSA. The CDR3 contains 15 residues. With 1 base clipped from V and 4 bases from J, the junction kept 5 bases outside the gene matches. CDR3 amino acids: CASSLGGGAGYEQYF. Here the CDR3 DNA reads TGTGCCAGCAGCTTAGGCGGGGGGGCCGGGTACGAGCAGTACTTC.

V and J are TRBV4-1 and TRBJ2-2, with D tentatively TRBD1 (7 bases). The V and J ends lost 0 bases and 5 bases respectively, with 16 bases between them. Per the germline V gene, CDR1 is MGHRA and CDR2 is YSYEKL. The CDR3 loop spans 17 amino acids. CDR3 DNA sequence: TGCGCCAGCAGCCAAGATTTTTCAGGGGGGTGGACCGGGGAGCTGTTTTTT. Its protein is CASSQDFSGGWTGELFF.

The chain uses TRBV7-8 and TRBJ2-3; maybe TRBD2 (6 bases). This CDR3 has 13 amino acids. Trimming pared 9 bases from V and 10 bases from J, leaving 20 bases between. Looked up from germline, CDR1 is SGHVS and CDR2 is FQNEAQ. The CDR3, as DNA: TGTGCCAGTTCCTACGAGTTTAGCGGAGCGCAGTATTTT. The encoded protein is CASSYEFSGAQYF.

CDR3 sequence (DNA): TGCGCCAGCAGCCATGGGACAGGGGAAGTCACCGGGGAGCTGTTTTTT. Protein product: CASSHGTGEVTGELFF. The V call is TRBV5-1, the J call TRBJ2-2; 10 bases fit TRBD1. The CDR3 is made up of 16 amino acids. Losses at the gene ends were 4 bases for V and 4 bases for J; bases not matched to a gene: 7. Germline assignment: CDR1 SGHRS and CDR2 YFSETQ.

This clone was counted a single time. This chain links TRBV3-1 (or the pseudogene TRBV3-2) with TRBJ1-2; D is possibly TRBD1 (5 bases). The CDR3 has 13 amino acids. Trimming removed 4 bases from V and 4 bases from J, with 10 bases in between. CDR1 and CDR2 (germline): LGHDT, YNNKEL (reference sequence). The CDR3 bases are TGTGCCAGCAGCCTCCAGGGATTCTATGGCTACACCTTC. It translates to CASSLQGFYGYTF.